This TCR beta chain was captured by sequencing in a study of cytomegalovirus exposure and HLA in healthy donors. The study ran its PCR with 60 Vbeta and 13 Jbeta primers. Data came from immunoSEQ multiplex PCR; TCRdb stores just in-frame clones and leaves some out. The sample contains some 120,000 clones, more than 75% of which appear only once. This clone was recorded once. The CDR3 consists of 15 residues. The ends were cut back, 1 base at V and 0 bases at J, with 10 bases in the middle. Germline V CDR1 and CDR2: SGHDN, FVKESK. The V and J genes are TRBV14 and TRBJ2-7; a weak D match, TRBD1 (6 bases). The TCR comes from a man aged 18 to 30 in good health and CMV-seronegative. Sequences were obtained from PBMCs. The CDR3 nucleotides are TGTGCCAGCAGCCAAGGGACAGTTACCTCCTACGAGCAGTACTTC. Its translation is CASSQGTVTSYEQYF.